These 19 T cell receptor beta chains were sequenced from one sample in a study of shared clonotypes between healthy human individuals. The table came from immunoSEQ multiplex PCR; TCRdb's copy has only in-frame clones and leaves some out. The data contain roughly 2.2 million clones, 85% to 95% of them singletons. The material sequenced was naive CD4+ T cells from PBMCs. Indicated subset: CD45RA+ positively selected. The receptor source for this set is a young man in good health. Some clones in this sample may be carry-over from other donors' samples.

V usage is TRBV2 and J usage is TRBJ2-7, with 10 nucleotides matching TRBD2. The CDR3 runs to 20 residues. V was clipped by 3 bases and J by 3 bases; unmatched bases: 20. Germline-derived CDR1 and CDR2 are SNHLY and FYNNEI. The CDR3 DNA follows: TGTGCCAGCAGTGACCCTTTCCGACGGTTCGAAATAGCGGGAGGCTACGAGCAGTACTTC. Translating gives CASSDPFRRFEIAGGYEQYF.

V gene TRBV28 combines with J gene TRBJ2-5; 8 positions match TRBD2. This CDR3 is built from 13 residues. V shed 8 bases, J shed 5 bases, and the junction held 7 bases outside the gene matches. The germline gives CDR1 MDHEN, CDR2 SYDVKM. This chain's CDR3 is CASLAGGRETQYF. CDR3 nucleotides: TGTGCCAGCCTCGCGGGCGGGAGGGAGACCCAGTACTTC.

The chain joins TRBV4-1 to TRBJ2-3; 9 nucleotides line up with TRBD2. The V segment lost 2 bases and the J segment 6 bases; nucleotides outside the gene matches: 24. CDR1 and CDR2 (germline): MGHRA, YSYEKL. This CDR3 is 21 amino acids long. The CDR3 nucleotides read TGCGCCAGCAGCCAATGGGCCCCTTTAGCGGGGGATCCGAACGTGTTGGATACGCAGTATTTT. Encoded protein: CASSQWAPLAGDPNVLDTQYF.

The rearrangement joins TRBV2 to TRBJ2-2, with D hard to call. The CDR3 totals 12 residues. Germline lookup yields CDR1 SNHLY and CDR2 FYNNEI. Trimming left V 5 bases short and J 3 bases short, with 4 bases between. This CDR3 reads CASSQDTGELFF. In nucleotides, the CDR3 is TGTGCCAGCAGTCAGGACACCGGGGAGCTGTTTTTT.

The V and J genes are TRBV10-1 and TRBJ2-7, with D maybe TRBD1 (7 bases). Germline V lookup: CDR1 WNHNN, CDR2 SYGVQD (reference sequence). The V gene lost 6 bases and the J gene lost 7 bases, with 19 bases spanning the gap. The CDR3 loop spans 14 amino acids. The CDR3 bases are TGCGCCAGCAGCGCCTCAGGGGGGATAAGGGAGCAGTACTTC. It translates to CASSASGGIREQYF.

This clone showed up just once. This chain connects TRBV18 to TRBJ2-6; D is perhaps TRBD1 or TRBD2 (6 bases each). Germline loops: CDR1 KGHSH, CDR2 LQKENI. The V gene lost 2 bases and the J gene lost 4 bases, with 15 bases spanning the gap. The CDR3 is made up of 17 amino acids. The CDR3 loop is CASSPGGGSSGANVLTF. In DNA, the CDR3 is TGTGCCAGCTCACCAGGAGGGGGATCTTCGGGGGCCAACGTCCTGACTTTC.

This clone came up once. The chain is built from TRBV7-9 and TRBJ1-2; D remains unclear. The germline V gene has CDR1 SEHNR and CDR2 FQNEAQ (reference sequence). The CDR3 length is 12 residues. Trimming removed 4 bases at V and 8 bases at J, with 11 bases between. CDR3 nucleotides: TGTGCCAGCAGCTCCGCCCTTGGAGGCTACACCTTC. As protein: CASSSALGGYTF.

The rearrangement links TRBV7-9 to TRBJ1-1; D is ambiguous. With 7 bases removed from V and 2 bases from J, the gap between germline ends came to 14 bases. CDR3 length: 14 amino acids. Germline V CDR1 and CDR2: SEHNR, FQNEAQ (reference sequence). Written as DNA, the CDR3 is TGTGCCAGCACCGCAGCCTCCCTCAACACTGAAGCTTTCTTT. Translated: CASTAASLNTEAFF.

The CDR3 sequence is CASRRSSPNEQFF. The CDR3 DNA follows: TGTGCCAGCAGGAGGAGCTCTCCCAATGAGCAGTTCTTC. The rearrangement uses TRBV6-4 and TRBJ2-1; D is unresolved. This CDR3 comprises 13 residues. The V end lost 6 bases, the J end lost 6 bases, and 12 bases lay between the germline ends. Germline CDR1 is MRHNA and CDR2 is SNTAGT.

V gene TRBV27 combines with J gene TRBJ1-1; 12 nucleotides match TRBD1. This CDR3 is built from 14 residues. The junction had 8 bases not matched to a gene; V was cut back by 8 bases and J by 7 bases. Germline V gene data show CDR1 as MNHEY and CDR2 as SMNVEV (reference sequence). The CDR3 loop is CASQGTGGILEAFF. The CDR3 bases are TGTGCCAGCCAAGGGACAGGGGGCATTCTTGAAGCTTTCTTT.

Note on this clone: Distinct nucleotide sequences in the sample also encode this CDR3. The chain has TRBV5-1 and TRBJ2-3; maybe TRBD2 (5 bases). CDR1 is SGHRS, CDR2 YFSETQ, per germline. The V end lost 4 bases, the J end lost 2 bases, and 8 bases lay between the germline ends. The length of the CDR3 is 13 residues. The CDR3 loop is CASSPGTTDTQYF. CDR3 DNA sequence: TGCGCCAGCAGCCCGGGAACCACAGATACGCAGTATTTT.

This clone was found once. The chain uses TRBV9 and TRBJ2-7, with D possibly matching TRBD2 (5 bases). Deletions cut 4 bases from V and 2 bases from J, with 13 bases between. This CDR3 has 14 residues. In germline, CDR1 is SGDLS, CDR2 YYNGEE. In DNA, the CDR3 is TGTGCCAGCAGCCCCCGGGGTGGCCCCTACGAGCAGTACTTC. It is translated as CASSPRGGPYEQYF.

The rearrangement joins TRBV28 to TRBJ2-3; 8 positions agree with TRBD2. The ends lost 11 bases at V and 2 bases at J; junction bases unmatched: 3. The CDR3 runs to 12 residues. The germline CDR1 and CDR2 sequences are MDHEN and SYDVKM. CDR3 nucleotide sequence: TGTGCCTCGGGGGGGCTCACAGATACGCAGTATTTT. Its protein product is CASGGLTDTQYF.

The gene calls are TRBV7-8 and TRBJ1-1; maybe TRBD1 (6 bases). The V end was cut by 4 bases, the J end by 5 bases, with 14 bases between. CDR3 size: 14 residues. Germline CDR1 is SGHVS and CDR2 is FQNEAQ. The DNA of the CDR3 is TGTGCCAGCAGCTCCGGGACATTTGGGACTGAAGCTTTCTTT. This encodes CASSSGTFGTEAFF. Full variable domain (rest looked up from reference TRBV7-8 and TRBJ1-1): GAGVSQSPRYKVAKRGQDVALRCDPISGHVSLFWYQQALGQGPEFLTYFQNEAQLDKSGLPSDRFFAERPEGSVSTLKIQRTQQEDSAVYLCASSSGTFGTEAFFGQGTRLTVV.

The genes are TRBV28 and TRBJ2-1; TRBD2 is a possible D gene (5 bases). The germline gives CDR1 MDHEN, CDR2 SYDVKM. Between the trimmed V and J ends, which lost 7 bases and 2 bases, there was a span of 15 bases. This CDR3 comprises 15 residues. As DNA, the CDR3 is TGTGCCAGCACCACGCCGGGAAGGGCCTACAATGAGCAGTTCTTC. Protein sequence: CASTTPGRAYNEQFF.

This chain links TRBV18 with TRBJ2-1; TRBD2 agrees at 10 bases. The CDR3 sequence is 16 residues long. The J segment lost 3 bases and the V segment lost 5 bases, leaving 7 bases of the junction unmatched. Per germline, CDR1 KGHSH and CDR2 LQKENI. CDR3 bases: TGTGCCAGCTCAGCTGCTCTAGCGGGAGTCTACAATGAGCAGTTCTTC. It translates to CASSAALAGVYNEQFF.

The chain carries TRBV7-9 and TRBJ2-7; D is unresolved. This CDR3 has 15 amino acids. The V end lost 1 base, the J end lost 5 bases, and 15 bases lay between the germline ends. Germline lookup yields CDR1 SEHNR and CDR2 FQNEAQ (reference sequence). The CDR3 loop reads CASSLGPSASHEQYF. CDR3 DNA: TGTGCCAGCAGCTTAGGGCCCTCGGCTTCCCACGAGCAGTACTTC.

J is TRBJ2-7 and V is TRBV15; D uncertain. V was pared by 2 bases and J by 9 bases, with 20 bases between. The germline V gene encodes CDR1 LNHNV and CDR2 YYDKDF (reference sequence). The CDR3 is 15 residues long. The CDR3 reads CATSRRVATAIGQYF. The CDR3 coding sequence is TGTGCCACCAGCAGAAGGGTCGCAACCGCCATAGGGCAGTACTTC.

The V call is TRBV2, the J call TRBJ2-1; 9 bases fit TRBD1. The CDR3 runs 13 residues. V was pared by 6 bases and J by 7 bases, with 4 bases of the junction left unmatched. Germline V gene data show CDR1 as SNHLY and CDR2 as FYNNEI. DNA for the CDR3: TGTGCCAGCAGACAGGGGGCGAGGAATGAGCAGTTCTTC. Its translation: CASRQGARNEQFF.